This T cell receptor (beta chain) appears in the sequencing data of a study of blood T cell repertoires in COVID-19. It was during active infection that Seattle patients were enrolled and then longitudinally followed. Method: immunoSEQ multiplex PCR; TCRdb's copy keeps in-frame clones and lacks some. The sample lists about 210,000 clones, 82% occurring once. Germline V gives CDR1 SGHNT, CDR2 YENEEA. V was trimmed by 0 bases and J by 15 bases, leaving 12 bases between them. The CDR3 has 12 residues. V gene TRBV11-3 combines with J gene TRBJ2-1, with D unresolved. The sequence derives from a woman in her 70s with COVID-19, enrolled during active disease. Input material: peripheral blood. The CDR3 region is CASSLDGGAAFF. The CDR3 nucleotides read TGTGCCAGCAGCTTAGACGGCGGAGCCGCGTTCTTC.